This T cell receptor beta chain was observed in a study of CD8+CD57+ T cells in acquired aplastic anemia. The wider study: When averaged, DNA from sorted CD4+ and CD8+ cells came to around 3.4 ug.

This clonotype was recorded a few times. Trimming stripped 6 bases from V and 6 bases from J, with 18 bases between. The CDR3 contains 14 residues. Germline CDR1 MNHEY, CDR2 SVGEGT. The template for TCR beta VDJ and CDR3 sequence profiling was genomic DNA. TCRdb reprocessed the reads via MiXCR and lists one record per CDR3 protein. The sample yields hundreds of thousands of distinct CDR3 sequences, around 30% seen once. The authors sequenced patients whose flow cytometry had shown CD8+CD57+ cell expansion. Every patient was diagnosed with severe acquired aplastic anemia. Patients were untreated when blood was sampled.

Specimen: sorted CD4+, CD8+, or CD8+CD57+ T cells (not recorded which) from PBMCs. This clonotype was sampled from a human donor with aplastic anemia. The V gene is TRBV6-2 or TRBV6-3, the J gene TRBJ2-7; D is possibly TRBD2 (6 bases). CDR3 coding DNA: TGTGCCAGCAGCCTACCCTACGGGGGTTCCGAGCAGTACTTC. It translates to CASSLPYGGSEQYF.